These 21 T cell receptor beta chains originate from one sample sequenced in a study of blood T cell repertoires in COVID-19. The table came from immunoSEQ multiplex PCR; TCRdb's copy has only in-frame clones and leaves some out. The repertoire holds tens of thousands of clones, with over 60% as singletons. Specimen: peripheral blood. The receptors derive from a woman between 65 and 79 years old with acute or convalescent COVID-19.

CDR3 loop: CASSSRPDTTPSETQYF. Here the CDR3 DNA reads TGTGCCAGCAGCTCAAGACCCGACACCACCCCGAGCGAGACCCAGTACTTC. This chain joins TRBV7-2 and TRBJ2-5; D unresolved. CDR3 size: 17 residues. Germline assignment: CDR1 SGHTA and CDR2 FQGNSA. The ends were cut back, 4 bases at V and 5 bases at J, with 23 bases in the middle.

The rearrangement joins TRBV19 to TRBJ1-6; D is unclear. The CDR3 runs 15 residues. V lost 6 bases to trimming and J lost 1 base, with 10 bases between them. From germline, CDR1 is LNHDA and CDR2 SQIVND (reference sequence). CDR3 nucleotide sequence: TGTGCCAGTAGCAGCGTCTTGTCCTATAATTCACCCCTCCACTTT. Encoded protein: CASSSVLSYNSPLHF.

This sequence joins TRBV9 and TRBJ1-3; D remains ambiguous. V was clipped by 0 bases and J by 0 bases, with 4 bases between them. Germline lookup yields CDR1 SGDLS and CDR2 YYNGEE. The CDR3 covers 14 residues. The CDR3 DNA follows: TGTGCCAGCAGCGTAGCGAGCTCTGGAAACACCATATATTTT. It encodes CASSVASSGNTIYF.

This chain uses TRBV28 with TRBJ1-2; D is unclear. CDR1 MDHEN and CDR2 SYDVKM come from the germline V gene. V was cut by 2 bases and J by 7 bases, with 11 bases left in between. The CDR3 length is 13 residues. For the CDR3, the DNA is TGTGCCAGCAGTTTAGGTCGGGTTAGTGGCTACACCTTC. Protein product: CASSLGRVSGYTF.

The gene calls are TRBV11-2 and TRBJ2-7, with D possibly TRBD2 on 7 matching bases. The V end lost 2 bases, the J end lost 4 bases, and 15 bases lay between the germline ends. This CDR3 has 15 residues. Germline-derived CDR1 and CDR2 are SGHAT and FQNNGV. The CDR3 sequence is CASSLSAGAVYEQYF. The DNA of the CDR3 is TGTGCCAGCAGCTTATCGGCGGGGGCCGTTTACGAGCAGTACTTC.

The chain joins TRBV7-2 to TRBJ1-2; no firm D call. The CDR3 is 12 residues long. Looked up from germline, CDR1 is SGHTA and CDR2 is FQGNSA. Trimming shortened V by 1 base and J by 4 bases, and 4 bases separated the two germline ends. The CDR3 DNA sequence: TGTGCCAGCAGCTTAGTTAGCTATGGCTACACCTTC. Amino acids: CASSLVSYGYTF. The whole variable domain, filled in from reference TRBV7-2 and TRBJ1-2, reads GAGVSQSPSNKVTEKGKDVELRCDPISGHTALYWYRQSLGQGLEFLIYFQGNSAPDKSGLPSDRFSAERTGGSVSTLTIQRTQQEDSAVYLCASSLVSYGYTFGSGTRLTVV.

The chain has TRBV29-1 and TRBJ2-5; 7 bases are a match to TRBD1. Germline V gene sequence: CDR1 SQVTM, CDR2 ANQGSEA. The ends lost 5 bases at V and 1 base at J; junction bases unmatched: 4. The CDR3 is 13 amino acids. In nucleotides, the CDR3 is TGCAGCGTTAATGAGGGGGCCCAAGAGACCCAGTACTTC. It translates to CSVNEGAQETQYF.

CDR3 sequence reads: CASSLRQGVRETQYF. In DNA form, the CDR3 reads TGTGCCAGCAGTTTGAGGCAGGGGGTCAGGGAGACCCAGTACTTC. This chain connects TRBV27 to TRBJ2-5; 7 nucleotides match TRBD1. The ends lost 3 bases at V and 5 bases at J; junction bases unmatched: 9. Germline lookup yields CDR1 MNHEY and CDR2 SMNVEV (reference sequence). CDR3 length: 15 residues.

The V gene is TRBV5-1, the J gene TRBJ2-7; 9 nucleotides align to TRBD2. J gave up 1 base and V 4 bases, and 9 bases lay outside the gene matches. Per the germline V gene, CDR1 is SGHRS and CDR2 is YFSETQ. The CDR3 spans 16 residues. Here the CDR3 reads CASSRLLAGKSYEQYF. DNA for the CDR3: TGCGCCAGCAGCCGCCTGCTAGCGGGGAAGTCCTACGAGCAGTACTTC.

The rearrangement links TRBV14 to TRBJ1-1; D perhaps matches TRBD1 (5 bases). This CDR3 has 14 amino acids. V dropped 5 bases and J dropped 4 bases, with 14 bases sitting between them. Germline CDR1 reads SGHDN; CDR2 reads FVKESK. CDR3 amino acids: CASSEQGGVTEAFF. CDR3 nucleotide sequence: TGTGCCAGCAGCGAGCAGGGAGGAGTCACTGAAGCTTTCTTT.

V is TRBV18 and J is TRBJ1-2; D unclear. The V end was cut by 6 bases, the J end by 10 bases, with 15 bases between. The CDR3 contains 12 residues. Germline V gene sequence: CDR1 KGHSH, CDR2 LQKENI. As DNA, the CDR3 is TGTGCCAGCTCCGACAAGCCCGGGGACTACACCTTC. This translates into CASSDKPGDYTF.

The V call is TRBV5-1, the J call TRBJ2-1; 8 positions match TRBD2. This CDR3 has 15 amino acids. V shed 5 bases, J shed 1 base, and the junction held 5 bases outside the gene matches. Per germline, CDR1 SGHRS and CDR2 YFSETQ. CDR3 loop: CASSPGGGSYNEQFF. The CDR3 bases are TGCGCCAGCAGTCCGGGAGGGGGTTCCTACAATGAGCAGTTCTTC.

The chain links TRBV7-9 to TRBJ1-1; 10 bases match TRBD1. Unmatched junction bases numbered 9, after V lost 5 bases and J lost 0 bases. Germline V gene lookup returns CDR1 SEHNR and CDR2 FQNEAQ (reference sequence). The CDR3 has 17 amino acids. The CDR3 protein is CASSRMTGGLVNTEAFF. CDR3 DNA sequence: TGTGCCAGCAGCCGAATGACAGGGGGCCTGGTGAACACTGAAGCTTTCTTT.

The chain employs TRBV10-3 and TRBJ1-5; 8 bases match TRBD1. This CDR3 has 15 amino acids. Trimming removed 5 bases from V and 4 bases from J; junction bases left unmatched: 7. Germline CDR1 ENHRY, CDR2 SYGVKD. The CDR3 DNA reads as TGTGCCATCAGTAACCGGGACAGGAGAAATCAGCCCCAGCATTTT. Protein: CAISNRDRRNQPQHF.

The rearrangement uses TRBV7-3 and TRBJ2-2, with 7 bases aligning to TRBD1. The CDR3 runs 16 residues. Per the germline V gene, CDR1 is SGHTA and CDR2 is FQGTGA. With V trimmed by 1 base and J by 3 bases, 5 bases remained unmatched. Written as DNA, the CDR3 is TGTGCCAGCAGCTTAAGTCGAGGGGGCTACACCGGGGAGCTGTTTTTT. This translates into CASSLSRGGYTGELFF.

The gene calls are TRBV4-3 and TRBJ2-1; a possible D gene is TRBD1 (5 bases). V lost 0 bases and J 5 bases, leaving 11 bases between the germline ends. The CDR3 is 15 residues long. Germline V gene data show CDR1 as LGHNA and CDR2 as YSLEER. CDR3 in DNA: TGCGCCAGCAGCCAAGACCCAGGGCTCCACAATGAGCAGTTCTTC. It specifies CASSQDPGLHNEQFF.

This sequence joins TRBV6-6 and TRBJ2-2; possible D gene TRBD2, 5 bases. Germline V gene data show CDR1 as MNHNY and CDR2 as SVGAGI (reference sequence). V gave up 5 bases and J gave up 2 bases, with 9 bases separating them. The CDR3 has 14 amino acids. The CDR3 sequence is CASSTGLNTGELFF. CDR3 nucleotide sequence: TGTGCCAGCAGTACGGGGTTAAACACCGGGGAGCTGTTTTTT.

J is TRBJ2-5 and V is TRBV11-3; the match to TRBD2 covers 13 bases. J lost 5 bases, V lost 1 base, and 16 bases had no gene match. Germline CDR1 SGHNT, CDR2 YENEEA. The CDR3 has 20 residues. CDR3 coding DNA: TGTGCCAGCAGCTTAGGGGCTTCGGGACTAGCGGGGAGTTCGGTGGAGACCCAGTACTTC. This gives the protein CASSLGASGLAGSSVETQYF.

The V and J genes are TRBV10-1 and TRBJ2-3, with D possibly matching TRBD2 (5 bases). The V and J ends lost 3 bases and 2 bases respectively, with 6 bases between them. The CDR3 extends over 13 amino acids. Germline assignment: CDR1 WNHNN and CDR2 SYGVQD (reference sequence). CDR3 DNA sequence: TGCGCCAGCAGTGAACTAGTCACAGATACGCAGTATTTT. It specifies CASSELVTDTQYF.

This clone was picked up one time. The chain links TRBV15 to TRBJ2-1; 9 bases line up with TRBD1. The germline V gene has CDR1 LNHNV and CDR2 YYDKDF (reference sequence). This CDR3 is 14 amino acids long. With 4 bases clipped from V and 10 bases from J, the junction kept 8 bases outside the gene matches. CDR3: CATSKGQGKPEQFF. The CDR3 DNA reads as TGTGCCACCAGCAAGGGACAGGGTAAACCCGAGCAGTTCTTC.

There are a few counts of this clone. In nucleotides, the CDR3 is TGTGCCAGCAAAGAGGGGGGGCGCGTCTATGGCTACACCTTC. It translates to CASKEGGRVYGYTF. This chain connects TRBV6-5 to TRBJ1-2; the D gene is possibly TRBD1 (6 bases). The V end was cut by 7 bases, the J end by 4 bases, with 16 bases between. Germline-derived CDR1 and CDR2 are MNHEY and SVGAGI. The CDR3 extends over 14 amino acids.